These 29 T cell receptor beta chains originate from one sample sequenced in a study of T-cell memory formation after mild COVID-19. TCRdb re-derived calls from the 5' RACE reads in MiXCR, one entry per CDR3 protein. The sample shows around 390,000 distinct CDR3 sequences, more than 15% of them seen only once. What was sequenced was PBMCs or a T cell subset sorted from them (not recorded which). The origin of the receptors is a man aged 18 to 30 who had mild COVID-19 (a few samples of this study predate the infection). Cell type and time point are not known.

This clonotype was counted ten times or more. This chain joins TRBV6-6 and TRBJ1-1, with a tentative D call TRBD1 (6 bases). This CDR3 contains 14 residues. Germline V CDR1 and CDR2: MNHNY, SVGAGI (reference sequence). Trimming left V 0 bases short and J 1 base short, with 6 bases between. The CDR3 region is CASSYSTGNTEAFF. The DNA of the CDR3 is TGTGCCAGCAGTTACTCGACAGGGAACACTGAAGCTTTCTTT.

There are a few counts of this clonotype. The chain recombines TRBV6-5 with TRBJ2-3; the D gene is possibly TRBD2 (5 bases). Deletions cut 2 bases from V and 3 bases from J, with 15 bases between. The CDR3 is 16 residues long. Germline lookup yields CDR1 MNHEY and CDR2 SVGAGI. CDR3 sequence: CASSYGLTGNTDTQYF. The CDR3 DNA follows: TGTGCCAGCAGTTACGGTCTCACGGGAAATACAGATACGCAGTATTTT.

The J gene is TRBJ2-5, the V gene TRBV7-9; D may be TRBD1 (5 bases). The ends were cut back, 0 bases at V and 5 bases at J, with 10 bases in the middle. Germline assignment: CDR1 SEHNR and CDR2 FQNEAQ (reference sequence). This CDR3 has 14 residues. This CDR3 reads CASSLAIGAETQYF. For the CDR3, the DNA is TGTGCCAGCAGCTTAGCTATTGGGGCGGAGACCCAGTACTTC.

The chain employs TRBV4-1 and TRBJ1-2; 9 bases line up with TRBD1. This CDR3 is built from 14 residues. Unmatched junction bases numbered 3, after V lost 4 bases and J lost 3 bases. Germline V gene data show CDR1 as MGHRA and CDR2 as YSYEKL. This chain's CDR3 is CASSLRDRDYGYTF. The CDR3 coding sequence is TGCGCCAGCAGCCTACGGGACAGGGACTATGGCTACACCTTC.

This clonotype was recorded a few times. The gene calls are TRBV4-2 and TRBJ1-4, with D hard to call. V lost 1 base, J lost 7 bases, and 16 bases lay in between. This CDR3 has 16 residues. Germline lookup yields CDR1 LGHNA and CDR2 YNFKEQ. The CDR3 DNA is TGTGCCAGCAGCCAAGGTGGGAACTGGGAGGGTGAAAAACTGTTTTTT. It translates to CASSQGGNWEGEKLFF.

This clonotype appeared once. V usage is TRBV12-3 or TRBV12-4 and J usage is TRBJ2-5, with 7 bases aligning to TRBD1. The CDR3 has 13 residues. V lost 7 bases, J lost 4 bases, and 6 bases stayed unmatched. CDR3 region: CASTPGQLETQYF. CDR3 in DNA: TGTGCCAGCACCCCGGGACAGTTAGAGACCCAGTACTTC.

This clonotype was seen more than once but under ten times. The chain is built from TRBV6-2 or TRBV6-3 and TRBJ2-2; 7 bases are shared with TRBD1. The CDR3 is made up of 15 amino acids. CDR1 and CDR2 from the germline V gene are MNHEY and SVGEGT. With 4 bases clipped from V and 5 bases from J, the junction kept 7 bases outside the gene matches. The CDR3: CASSSGTVKTGELFF. CDR3 bases: TGTGCCAGCAGTTCCGGGACAGTAAAAACCGGGGAGCTGTTTTTT.

This clonotype appeared a few times. The chain has TRBV6-6 and TRBJ1-4; TRBD1 matches at 7 bases. The junction had 10 bases not matched to a gene; V was cut back by 2 bases and J by 4 bases. Germline values: CDR1 MNHNY, CDR2 SVGAGI (reference sequence). The CDR3 runs 17 residues. The CDR3 loop is CASSYHPGQGVNEKLFF. CDR3 nucleotides: TGTGCCAGCAGTTACCACCCCGGGCAGGGGGTTAATGAAAAACTGTTTTTT.

This clonotype was seen a few times. This chain links TRBV20-1 with TRBJ2-7, with D perhaps matching TRBD1 (6 bases). The germline gives CDR1 DFQATT, CDR2 SNEGSKA (reference sequence). Trimming cost V 3 bases and J 2 bases, with 14 bases left between them. This CDR3 spans 14 amino acids. The CDR3 coding sequence is TGCAGTGCTAGCCCCCCCAGGGGCCCCTACGAGCAGTACTTC. Its protein is CSASPPRGPYEQYF.

This chain's CDR3 is CASSLDTVRGYTF. The DNA for the CDR3 is TGTGCCAGCAGCTTAGATACGGTCAGGGGCTACACCTTC. The V gene is TRBV7-9, the J gene TRBJ1-2; the D is unclear. V lost 1 base and J 8 bases, leaving 11 bases between the germline ends. This CDR3 comprises 13 residues. Germline V CDR1 and CDR2: SEHNR, FQNEAQ (reference sequence).

This clonotype came up a few times. The rearrangement uses TRBV5-1 and TRBJ2-5; 8 nucleotides match TRBD1. Germline trimming cut 4 bases from V and 4 bases from J; bases unmatched to any gene: 12. The CDR3 runs 16 residues. Germline-derived CDR1 and CDR2 are SGHRS and YFSETQ. The CDR3, as DNA: TGCGCCAGCAGCGCGGGGCAGAAACAGGGGGGAGAGACCCAGTACTTC. It translates to CASSAGQKQGGETQYF.

The rearrangement uses TRBV13 and TRBJ2-7; no firm D call. Trimming cost V 0 bases and J 2 bases, with 11 bases left between them. The length of the CDR3 is 15 residues. Germline V gene sequence: CDR1 PRHDT, CDR2 FYEKMQ (reference sequence). CDR3 region: CASSLGAGWAYEQYV. CDR3 bases: TGTGCCAGCAGCTTAGGGGCAGGATGGGCCTACGAGCAGTACGTC.

This clonotype showed up just a few times. The rearrangement links TRBV29-1 to TRBJ1-5; 11 positions agree with TRBD1. Losses at the gene ends were 4 bases for V and 12 bases for J; bases not matched to a gene: 8. The CDR3 length is 13 residues. Germline CDR1 SQVTM, CDR2 ANQGSEA. Here the CDR3 DNA reads TGCAGCGTTGTATGGACAGGGGGCGTTCTCCAGCATTTT. Translated, it gives CSVVWTGGVLQHF.

The chain recombines TRBV7-3 with TRBJ1-3, with D possibly matching TRBD1 (6 bases). Trimming stripped 4 bases from V and 0 bases from J, with 7 bases between. The CDR3 totals 14 residues. Germline loops: CDR1 SGHTA, CDR2 FQGTGA. The CDR3 protein is CASSSGASGNTIYF. The CDR3 DNA follows: TGTGCCAGCAGCTCGGGGGCCTCTGGAAACACCATATATTTT.

The chain employs TRBV24-1 and TRBJ2-1; perhaps TRBD2 as D (5 bases). This CDR3 has 13 residues. V dropped 7 bases and J dropped 3 bases, with 9 bases sitting between them. CDR1 and CDR2 from the germline V gene are KGHDR and SFDVKD. CDR3 residues: CATSSGNYNEQFF. The CDR3 nucleotides are TGTGCCACCAGCTCGGGGAACTACAATGAGCAGTTCTTC.

In its sample, this clonotype was seen a few times. The chain joins TRBV4-1 to TRBJ2-2; D tentatively reads TRBD1 or TRBD2 (5 bases each). The CDR3 consists of 16 residues. Germline loops: CDR1 MGHRA, CDR2 YSYEKL. V was trimmed by 2 bases and J by 5 bases, leaving 15 bases between them. CDR3 region: CASSQSGRDLTGELFF. The CDR3 nucleotides are TGCGCCAGCAGCCAATCAGGCAGGGACCTGACCGGGGAGCTGTTTTTT.

The chain has TRBV5-1 and TRBJ2-3; the D call may be TRBD1 or TRBD2 (5 bases each). This CDR3 spans 16 amino acids. CDR1 is SGHRS, CDR2 YFSETQ, per germline. V was shortened by 3 bases and J by 1 base, with 15 bases between the two germline ends. CDR3 loop: CASSSSGTRGTDTQYF. The CDR3 nucleotides are TGCGCCAGCAGCTCCTCGGGGACGCGGGGCACAGATACGCAGTATTTT.

This clonotype was counted a few times. The chain carries TRBV7-9 and TRBJ1-2, with TRBD1 identical over 9 bases. The V gene's germline CDR1 is SEHNR and CDR2 FQNEAQ (reference sequence). The CDR3 covers 13 residues. J lost 6 bases, V lost 4 bases, and 3 bases had no gene match. Here the CDR3 DNA reads TGTGCCAGCAGCTCGCGACAGGGGGATGGCTACACCTTC. Translated, it gives CASSSRQGDGYTF.

The table lists this clonotype with a few counts. CDR3 nucleotide sequence: TGCGCCAGCAGCCCAGGGGTCTTCAATGAGCAGTTCTTC. Amino acid sequence: CASSPGVFNEQFF. The V gene is TRBV5-1, the J gene TRBJ2-1, with a tentative D call TRBD1 (6 bases). This CDR3 has 13 residues. Germline lookup yields CDR1 SGHRS and CDR2 YFSETQ. The V gene lost 4 bases and the J gene lost 6 bases, with 11 bases spanning the gap.

This clonotype was seen many times. CDR3 protein: CASSLGQGSYGYTF. The CDR3 nucleotides are TGTGCCAGCAGCTTGGGACAGGGGAGCTATGGCTACACCTTC. The chain employs TRBV5-4 and TRBJ1-2, with 8 bases aligning to TRBD1. V shed 0 bases, J shed 4 bases, and the junction held 2 bases outside the gene matches. CDR1 SGHNT and CDR2 YYREEE come from the germline V gene (reference sequence). CDR3 length equals 14 residues.

Here the CDR3 reads CSATDRAGTEAFF. The DNA of the CDR3 is TGCAGTGCCACGGACAGGGCGGGCACTGAAGCTTTCTTT. The chain links TRBV20-1 to TRBJ1-1; 8 bases match TRBD1. V lost 6 bases to trimming and J lost 4 bases; unmatched junction nucleotides: 7. This CDR3 spans 13 amino acids. Per germline, CDR1 DFQATT and CDR2 SNEGSKA (reference sequence).

This clonotype was counted only a few times. The chain couples TRBV6-4 to TRBJ1-3; TRBD1 matches at 9 bases. J lost 4 bases, V lost 0 bases, and 7 bases had no gene match. The CDR3 is made up of 17 amino acids. Germline CDR1 and CDR2: MRHNA and SNTAGT. The CDR3 sequence: CASSDSIGTGRGNTIYF. DNA of the CDR3: TGTGCCAGCAGTGACTCGATTGGGACAGGGAGAGGAAACACCATATATTTT.

The chain is built from TRBV6-5 and TRBJ2-3; no reliable D call. V dropped 9 bases and J dropped 4 bases, with 17 bases sitting between them. Germline V lookup: CDR1 MNHEY, CDR2 SVGAGI. The CDR3 runs 14 residues. CDR3 protein: CASSPPGKPDTQYF. CDR3 sequence (DNA): TGTGCCAGTAGCCCCCCGGGTAAGCCAGATACGCAGTATTTT.

The gene calls are TRBV6-6 and TRBJ1-2; D not certain. V lost 6 bases to trimming and J lost 4 bases, with 18 bases between them. This CDR3 contains 15 residues. Germline values: CDR1 MNHNY, CDR2 SVGAGI (reference sequence). The CDR3 bases are TGTGCCAGCAGGTTACAGCTCCTTTCCCCCTATGGCTACACCTTC. This sequence encodes CASRLQLLSPYGYTF.

The J gene is TRBJ2-1, the V gene TRBV20-1, with 7 bases lining up with TRBD1. V lost 3 bases to trimming and J lost 0 bases; unmatched junction nucleotides: 5. The CDR3 has 15 residues. The germline gives CDR1 DFQATT, CDR2 SNEGSKA (reference sequence). This CDR3 reads CSASDRASSYNEQFF. CDR3 DNA: TGCAGTGCTAGTGACAGGGCCAGCTCCTACAATGAGCAGTTCTTC.

The V gene is TRBV7-9, the J gene TRBJ2-5; 8 positions match TRBD2. This CDR3 spans 15 amino acids. Germline trimming cut 4 bases from V and 1 base from J; bases unmatched to any gene: 5. Germline V gene lookup returns CDR1 SEHNR and CDR2 FQNEAQ (reference sequence). The CDR3: CASSSLAELQETQYF. In DNA form, the CDR3 reads TGTGCCAGCAGCTCACTAGCGGAGCTCCAAGAGACCCAGTACTTC.

V is TRBV5-1 and J is TRBJ2-3; D is ambiguous. CDR3 length: 15 amino acids. Germline CDR1 and CDR2: SGHRS and YFSETQ. Trimming took off 0 bases at V and 4 bases at J, with 12 bases between the two ends. CDR3 in amino acids: CASSLDPAPPDTQYF. The CDR3 DNA reads TGCGCCAGCAGCTTGGATCCCGCCCCCCCAGATACGCAGTATTTT.

This clonotype was picked up many times. The chain is built from TRBV15 and TRBJ2-3, with a possible D match to TRBD1 (6 bases). V shed 1 base and J shed 4 bases, with 12 bases lying between them. There are 15 residues in the CDR3. Germline CDR1 and CDR2: LNHNV and YYDKDF (reference sequence). CDR3 residues: CATSRVTGIADTQYF. The CDR3 bases are TGTGCCACCAGCAGAGTTACAGGGATCGCAGATACGCAGTATTTT.

This clonotype was observed at least ten times. The genes are TRBV7-8 and TRBJ2-1; D may match TRBD1 or TRBD2 (5 bases each). CDR1 SGHVS and CDR2 FQNEAQ come from the germline V gene. The CDR3 spans 17 residues. Trimming cost V 6 bases and J 0 bases, with 18 bases left between them. For the CDR3, the DNA is TGTGCCAGCAGATGGGGACGAGGTGGACGCTCCTACAATGAGCAGTTCTTC. It codes for CASRWGRGGRSYNEQFF.